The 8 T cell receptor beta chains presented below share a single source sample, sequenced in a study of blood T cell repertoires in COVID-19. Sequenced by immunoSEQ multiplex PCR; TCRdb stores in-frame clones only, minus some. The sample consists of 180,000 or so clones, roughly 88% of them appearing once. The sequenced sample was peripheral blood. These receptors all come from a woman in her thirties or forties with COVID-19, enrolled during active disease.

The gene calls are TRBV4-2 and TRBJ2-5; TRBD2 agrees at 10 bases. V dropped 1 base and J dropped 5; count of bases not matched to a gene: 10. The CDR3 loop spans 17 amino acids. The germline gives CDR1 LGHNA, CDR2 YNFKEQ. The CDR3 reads CASSQGSSGGAEETQYF. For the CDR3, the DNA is TGTGCCAGCAGCCAAGGGTCCAGCGGGGGGGCGGAGGAGACCCAGTACTTC.

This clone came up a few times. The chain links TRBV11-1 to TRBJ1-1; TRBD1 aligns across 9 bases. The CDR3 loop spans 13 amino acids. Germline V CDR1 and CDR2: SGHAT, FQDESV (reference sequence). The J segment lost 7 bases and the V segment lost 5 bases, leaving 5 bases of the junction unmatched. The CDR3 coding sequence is TGTGCCAGCAGCATACAGGGGGCGGTTGAAGCTTTCTTT. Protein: CASSIQGAVEAFF.

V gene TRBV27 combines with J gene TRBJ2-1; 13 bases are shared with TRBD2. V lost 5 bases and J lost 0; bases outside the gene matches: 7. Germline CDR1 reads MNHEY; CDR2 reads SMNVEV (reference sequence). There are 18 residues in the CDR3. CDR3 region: CASSLGLAGPSSYNEQFF. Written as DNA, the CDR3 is TGTGCCAGCAGTCTGGGACTAGCGGGGCCCAGCTCCTACAATGAGCAGTTCTTC.

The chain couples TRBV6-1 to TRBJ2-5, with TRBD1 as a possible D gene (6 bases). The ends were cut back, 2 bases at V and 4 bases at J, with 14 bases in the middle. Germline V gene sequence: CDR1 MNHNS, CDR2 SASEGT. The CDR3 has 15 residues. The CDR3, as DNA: TGTGCCAGCAGTGAATTGGGCACAGGGAGAGAGACCCAGTACTTC. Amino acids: CASSELGTGRETQYF.

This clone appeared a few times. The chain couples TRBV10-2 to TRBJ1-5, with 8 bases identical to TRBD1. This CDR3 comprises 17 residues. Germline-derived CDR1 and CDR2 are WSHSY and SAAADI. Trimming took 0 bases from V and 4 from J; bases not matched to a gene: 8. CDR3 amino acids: CASSESIARGLNQPQHF. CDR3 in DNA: TGCGCCAGCAGTGAGTCGATAGCCAGGGGGCTTAATCAGCCCCAGCATTTT.

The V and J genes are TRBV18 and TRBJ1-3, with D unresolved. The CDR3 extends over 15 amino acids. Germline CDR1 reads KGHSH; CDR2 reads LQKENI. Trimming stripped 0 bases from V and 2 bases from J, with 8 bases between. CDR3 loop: CASSPPDGAGNTIYF. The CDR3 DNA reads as TGTGCCAGCTCACCACCGGACGGGGCTGGAAACACCATATATTTT.

The CDR3 loop reads CASSPPPQGANEKLFF. Here the CDR3 DNA reads TGTGCCAGCAGCCCGCCCCCCCAGGGGGCGAACGAAAAACTGTTTTTT. This chain links TRBV4-2 with TRBJ1-4, with 8 bases fitting TRBD1. The CDR3 runs to 16 residues. Losses at the gene ends were 4 bases for V and 8 bases for J; bases not matched to a gene: 12. Germline CDR1 is LGHNA and CDR2 is YNFKEQ.

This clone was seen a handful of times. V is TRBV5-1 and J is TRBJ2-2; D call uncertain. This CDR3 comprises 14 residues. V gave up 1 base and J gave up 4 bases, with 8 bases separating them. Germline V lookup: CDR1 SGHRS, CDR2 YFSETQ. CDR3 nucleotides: TGCGCCAGCAGCTTGTCCACGGTCACCGGGGAGCTGTTTTTT. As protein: CASSLSTVTGELFF.